Listed below are T cell receptor beta chains from one sample, sequenced in a study of radiotherapy plus CTLA-4 blockade in lung cancer. TCRdb keeps only in-frame clones here, not all; method: immunoSEQ multiplex PCR. Here the sample spans over 50,000 clones, under 85% being singletons. Sequencing was performed on peripheral blood, taken from a patient treated with radiotherapy plus ipilimumab. Receptors originate from a human donor with non-small cell lung cancer who had a partial response to radiotherapy plus ipilimumab. The CDR3 runs from the conserved cysteine through the conserved F or W. Fields, in order: J gene, D gene, V gene, clone size, CDR3 protein, CDR3 DNA. A D gene is named only where the DNA matches it firmly. Where a row states a size, it is once, few, many or the class of an expanded clone; other rows omit it.

TRBJ2-7 | TRBD1 | TRBV7-3 | . | CASSPDPGQGREQYF | TGTGCCAGCAGCCCAGATCCAGGACAGGGTAGGGAGCAGTACTTC
TRBJ1-1 | . | TRBV5-1 | . | CASSLDRGTEAFF | TGCGCCAGCAGCTTGGACCGGGGCACTGAAGCTTTCTTT
TRBJ1-1 | . | TRBV6-5 | . | CASMDSMNTEAFF | TGTGCCAGCATGGACAGCATGAACACTGAAGCTTTCTTT
TRBJ2-2 | TRBD1 | TRBV7-9 | . | CASSPDRGTTGELFF | TGTGCCAGCAGCCCCGACAGGGGGACAACCGGGGAGCTGTTTTTT
TRBJ1-2 | . | TRBV21-1 | once | CASSKGGESYGYTF | TGTGCCAGCAGCAAGGGGGGTGAGTCCTATGGCTACACCTTC
TRBJ2-6 | TRBD1 | TRBV5-4 | . | CASTTGVGANVLTF | TGTGCCAGCACGACAGGGGTTGGGGCCAACGTCCTGACTTTC
TRBJ1-2 | . | TRBV18 | once | CASSPLQGALGGYTF | TGTGCCAGCTCACCACTGCAGGGTGCGTTGGGGGGCTACACCTTC
TRBJ2-1 | . | TRBV29-1 | . | CSVVPGFIYNEQFF | TGCAGCGTGGTCCCAGGGTTTATCTACAATGAGCAGTTCTTC
TRBJ2-2 | . | TRBV5-1 | . | CASSFIRQGWNTGELFF | TGCGCCAGCAGCTTCATACGTCAGGGGTGGAACACCGGGGAGCTGTTTTTT
TRBJ1-5 | . | TRBV6-6 | . | CASKDTSNQPQHF | TGTGCCAGCAAGGACACTAGCAATCAGCCCCAGCATTTT
TRBJ2-5 | TRBD2 | TRBV7-2 | few | CASRTPSGGQETQYF | TGTGCCAGCAGAACACCTTCGGGGGGGCAGGAGACCCAGTACTTC
TRBJ2-3 | TRBD2 | TRBV5-1 | . | CASSRDLRTSVADTQYF | TGCGCCAGCAGCCGGGACCTAAGGACTAGCGTAGCAGATACGCAATATTTT
TRBJ1-1 | . | TRBV7-9 | . | CASSFPQGRTEAFF | TGTGCCAGCAGCTTTCCTCAGGGGCGCACTGAAGCTTTCTTT
TRBJ1-6 | . | TRBV15 | . | CATSRDIGGAGQPNSPLHF | TGTGCCACCAGCAGAGATATTGGGGGGGCAGGACAGCCCAATTCACCCCTCCACTTT
TRBJ2-1 | . | TRBV11-3 | . | CASSTPSASAHNEQFF | TGTGCCAGCAGCACTCCGAGCGCATCGGCACACAATGAGCAGTTCTTC
TRBJ1-2 | TRBD1 | TRBV6-6 | . | CASSYGTGDLYGYTF | TGTGCCAGCAGTTACGGGACAGGAGACCTCTATGGCTACACCTTC
TRBJ2-5 | . | TRBV5-6 | . | CASSSWSAEETQYF | TGTGCCAGCAGCTCCTGGTCTGCAGAAGAGACCCAGTACTTC
TRBJ2-3 | . | TRBV15 | . | CASQWGGTDTQYF | TGTGCCAGTCAGTGGGGCGGCACAGATACGCAGTATTTT
TRBJ2-1 | TRBD1 | TRBV13 | . | CASSFRTGDSYNEQFF | TGTGCCAGCAGCTTTCGGACAGGGGACTCCTACAATGAGCAGTTCTTC
TRBJ2-2 | . | TRBV4-1 | . | CASSQLDIQGNTGELFF | TGCGCCAGCAGCCAACTTGATATACAGGGGAACACCGGGGAGCTGTTTTTT
TRBJ2-7 | . | TRBV7-9 | . | CASSLAGGVDEQYF | TGTGCCAGCAGCTTAGCCGGCGGGGTGGACGAGCAGTACTTC
TRBJ2-5 | TRBD2 | TRBV9 | . | CASSIQTSGGETQYF | TGTGCCAGCAGCATCCAGACTAGCGGGGGGGAGACCCAGTACTTC
TRBJ2-7 | TRBD1 | TRBV11-2 | . | CASSLDRGLYEQYF | TGTGCCAGCAGCTTAGATAGGGGGCTTTACGAGCAGTACTTC
TRBJ2-2 | TRBD2 | TRBV14 | . | CASSQGLAGTRTGELFF | TGTGCCAGCAGCCAAGGGCTAGCGGGGACCCGCACCGGGGAGCTGTTTTTT
TRBJ1-1 | TRBD1 | TRBV6-5 | few | CASSYAGGADTEAFF | TGTGCCAGCAGTTACGCAGGGGGCGCCGACACTGAAGCTTTCTTT
TRBJ1-6 | . | TRBV6-5 | . | CASSYRGPDSPLHF | TGTGCCAGCAGTTATCGGGGTCCGGATTCACCCCTCCACTTT
TRBJ2-7 | TRBD1 | TRBV10-1 | . | CASSPGTGGYEQYF | TGCGCCAGCAGCCCCGGGACAGGGGGCTACGAGCAGTACTTC
TRBJ2-7 | TRBD1 | TRBV7-2 | once | CASSLSDRASYEQYF | TGTGCCAGCAGCTTATCGGACAGGGCGTCCTACGAGCAGTACTTC
TRBJ1-5 | TRBD1 | TRBV28 | . | CASSLTGGYQPQHF | TGTGCCAGCAGTCTTACAGGGGGCTATCAGCCCCAGCATTTT
TRBJ1-2 | . | TRBV25-1 | . | CASSPGGVYGYTF | TGTGCCAGCAGCCCTGGGGGGGTCTATGGCTACACCTTC
TRBJ1-6 | . | TRBV6-5 | few | CASSKGVLSSPLHF | TGTGCCAGCAGTAAGGGAGTCCTAAGTTCACCCCTCCACTTT
TRBJ2-7 | TRBD1 | TRBV7-3 | . | CASSPGTGGEQYF | TGTGCCAGCAGCCCAGGGACAGGGGGCGAGCAGTACTTC
TRBJ2-1 | TRBD1 | TRBV9 | . | CASSVGAGQGFNEQFF | TGTGCCAGCAGCGTAGGGGCGGGACAGGGATTCAATGAGCAGTTCTTC
TRBJ2-3 | TRBD2 | TRBV4-2 | few | CASSHEWGGADTQYF | TGTGCCAGCAGCCATGAGTGGGGAGGGGCAGATACGCAGTATTTT
TRBJ1-1 | TRBD1 | TRBV6-1 | few | CASSEYGQGNTEAFF | TGTGCCAGCAGTGAATACGGACAGGGGAACACTGAAGCTTTCTTT
TRBJ1-3 | TRBD1 | TRBV18 | . | CASSPGTDSGNTIYF | TGTGCCAGCTCACCCGGGACAGATTCTGGAAACACCATATATTTT
TRBJ1-3 | TRBD1 | TRBV6-1 | . | CASSVDRAGNTIYF | TGTGCCAGCAGTGTGGACAGGGCTGGAAACACCATATATTTT
TRBJ2-6 | . | TRBV12-5 | . | CASGETPGANVLTF | TGTGCTAGTGGTGAGACTCCTGGGGCCAACGTCCTGACTTTC
TRBJ1-4 | . | TRBV9 | . | CASSKSGGIGEKLFF | TGTGCCAGCAGCAAATCCGGGGGAATTGGGGAAAAACTGTTTTTT
TRBJ2-7 | TRBD1 | TRBV28 | . | CASSHPGQGSYEQYF | TGTGCCAGCAGCCATCCGGGACAGGGGTCCTACGAGCAGTACTTC
TRBJ2-3 | TRBD1 | TRBV7-3 | . | CASSLSIGTAKGDTQYF | TGTGCCAGCAGCTTATCAATCGGGACAGCTAAGGGAGATACGCAGTATTTT
TRBJ1-3 | . | TRBV6-1 | . | CASQDSISGNTIYF | TGTGCCAGCCAGGACAGCATCTCTGGAAACACCATATATTTT
TRBJ2-3 | . | TRBV19 | . | CASSMMAGSFTDTQYF | TGTGCCAGTAGTATGATGGCAGGGTCGTTCACAGATACGCAGTATTTT
TRBJ1-2 | TRBD1 | TRBV11-2 | . | CASSPIRDRRNYGYTF | TGTGCCAGCAGCCCTATCCGGGACAGGCGTAACTATGGCTACACCTTC
TRBJ2-7 | TRBD2 | TRBV11-2 | once | CASSLAGGGGNEQHF | TGTGCCAGCAGCTTAGCAGGCGGGGGGGGAAACGAGCAGCACTTC
TRBJ2-3 | TRBD2 | TRBV7-3 | . | CASSSQPGLAPTDTQYF | TGTGCCAGCAGCTCACAACCGGGACTAGCGCCCACAGATACGCAGTATTTT
TRBJ2-5 | . | TRBV9 | . | CASSKNGQQETQYF | TGTGCCAGCAGCAAAAATGGACAGCAAGAGACCCAGTACTTC
TRBJ1-1 | . | TRBV7-2 | . | CASSFSGTLGNTEAFF | TGTGCCAGCAGCTTCTCCGGGACACTAGGGAACACTGAAGCTTTCTTT